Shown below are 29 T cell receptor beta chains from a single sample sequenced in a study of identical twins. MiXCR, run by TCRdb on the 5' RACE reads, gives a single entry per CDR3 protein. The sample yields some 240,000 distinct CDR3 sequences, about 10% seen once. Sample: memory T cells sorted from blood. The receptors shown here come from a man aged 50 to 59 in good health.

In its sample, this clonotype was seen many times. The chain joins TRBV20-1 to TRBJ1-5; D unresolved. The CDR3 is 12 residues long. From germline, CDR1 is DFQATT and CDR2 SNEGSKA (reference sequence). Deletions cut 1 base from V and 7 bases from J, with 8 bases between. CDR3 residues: CSARAGIQPQHF. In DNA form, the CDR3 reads TGCAGTGCTAGAGCGGGTATCCAGCCCCAGCATTTT.

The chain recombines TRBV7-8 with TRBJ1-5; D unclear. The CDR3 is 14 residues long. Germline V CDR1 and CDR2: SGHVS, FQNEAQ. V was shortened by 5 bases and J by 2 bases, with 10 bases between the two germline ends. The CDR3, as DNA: TGTGCCAGCAGCCACGGGGTTGGCAATCAGCCCCAGCATTTT. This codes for CASSHGVGNQPQHF.

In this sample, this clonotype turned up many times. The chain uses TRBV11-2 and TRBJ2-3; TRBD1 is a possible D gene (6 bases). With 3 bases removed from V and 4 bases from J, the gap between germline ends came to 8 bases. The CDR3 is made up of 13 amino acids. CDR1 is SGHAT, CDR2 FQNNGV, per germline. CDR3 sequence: CASSFWGPDTQYF. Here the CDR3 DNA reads TGTGCCAGCAGCTTTTGGGGGCCAGATACGCAGTATTTT.

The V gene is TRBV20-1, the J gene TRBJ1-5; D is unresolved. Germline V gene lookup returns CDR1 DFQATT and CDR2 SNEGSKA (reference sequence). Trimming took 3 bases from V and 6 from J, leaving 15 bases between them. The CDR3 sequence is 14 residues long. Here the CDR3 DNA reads TGCAGTGCTAGCGACGGGTCTGGGGTTCAGCCCCAGCATTTT. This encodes CSASDGSGVQPQHF.

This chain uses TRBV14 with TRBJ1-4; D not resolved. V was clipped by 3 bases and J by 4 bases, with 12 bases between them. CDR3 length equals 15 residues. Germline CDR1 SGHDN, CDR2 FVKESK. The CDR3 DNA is TGTGCCAGCAGCCAGGCCCGGGCCAGTAATGAAAAACTGTTTTTT. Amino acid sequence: CASSQARASNEKLFF.

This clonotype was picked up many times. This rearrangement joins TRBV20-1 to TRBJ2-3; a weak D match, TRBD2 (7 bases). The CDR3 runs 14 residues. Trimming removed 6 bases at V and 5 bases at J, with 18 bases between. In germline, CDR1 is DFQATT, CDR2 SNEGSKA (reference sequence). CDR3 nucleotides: TGCAGTGCCCAAAGGGGGGGGCAGAAAGATACGCAGTATTTT. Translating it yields CSAQRGGQKDTQYF.

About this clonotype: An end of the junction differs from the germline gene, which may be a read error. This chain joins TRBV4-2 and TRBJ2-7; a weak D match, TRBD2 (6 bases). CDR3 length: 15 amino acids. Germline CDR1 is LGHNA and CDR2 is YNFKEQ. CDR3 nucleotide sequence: TGTGCCAGCAGTCAAGACCCTAGCGTCTCCTACGAGCAGTACTTC. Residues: CASSQDPSVSYEQYF.

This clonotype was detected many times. The CDR3 DNA reads as TGCGCCAGCAGCCAAGGTGCTGGGAGAGGCTATGGCTACACCTTC. Translation gives CASSQGAGRGYGYTF. This rearrangement joins TRBV4-1 to TRBJ1-2; D unclear. V gave up 1 base and J gave up 4 bases, with 13 bases separating them. The CDR3 contains 15 residues. Germline V gene data show CDR1 as MGHRA and CDR2 as YSYEKL.

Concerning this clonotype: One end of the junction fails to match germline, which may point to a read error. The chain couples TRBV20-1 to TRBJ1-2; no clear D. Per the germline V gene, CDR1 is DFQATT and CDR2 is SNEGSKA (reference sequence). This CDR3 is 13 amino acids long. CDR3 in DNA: TGCAGTGCTAGAGATCCCCGGTTAGTCGGCTCCACCTTC. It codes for CSARDPRLVGSTF.

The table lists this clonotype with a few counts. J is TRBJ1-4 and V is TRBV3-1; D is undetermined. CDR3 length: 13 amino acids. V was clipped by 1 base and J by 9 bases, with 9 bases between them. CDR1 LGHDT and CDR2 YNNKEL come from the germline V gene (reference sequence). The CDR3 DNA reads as TGTGCCAGCAGCCAAGTCGCGACACAAAAACTGTTTTTT. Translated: CASSQVATQKLFF. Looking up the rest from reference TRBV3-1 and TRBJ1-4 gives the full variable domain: DTAVSQTPKYLVTQMGNDKSIKCEQNLGHDTMYWYKQDSKKFLKIMFSYNNKELIINETVPNRFSPKSPDKAHLNLHINSLELGDSAVYFCASSQVATQKLFFGSGTQLSVL.

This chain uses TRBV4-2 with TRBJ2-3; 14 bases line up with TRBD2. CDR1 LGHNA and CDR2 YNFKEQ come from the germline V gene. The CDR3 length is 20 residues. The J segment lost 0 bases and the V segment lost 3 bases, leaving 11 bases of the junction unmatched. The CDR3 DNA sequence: TGTGCCAGCAGCCAGCGGACTAGCGGGGGGACTAGTTCTAGCACAGATACGCAGTATTTT. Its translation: CASSQRTSGGTSSSTDTQYF.

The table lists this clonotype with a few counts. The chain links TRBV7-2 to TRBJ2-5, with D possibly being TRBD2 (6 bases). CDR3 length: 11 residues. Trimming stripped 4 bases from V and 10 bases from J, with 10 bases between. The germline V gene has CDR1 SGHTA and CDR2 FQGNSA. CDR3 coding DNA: TGTGCCAGCAGCTATGGGGGGATCCAGTACTTC. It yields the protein CASSYGGIQYF.

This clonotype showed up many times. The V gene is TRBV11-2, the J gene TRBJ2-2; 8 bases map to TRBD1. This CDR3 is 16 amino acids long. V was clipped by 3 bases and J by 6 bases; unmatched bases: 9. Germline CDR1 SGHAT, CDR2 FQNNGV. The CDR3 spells CASSLTGVEYSGELFF. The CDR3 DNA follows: TGTGCCAGCAGCTTGACAGGGGTAGAGTATTCCGGGGAGCTGTTTTTT.

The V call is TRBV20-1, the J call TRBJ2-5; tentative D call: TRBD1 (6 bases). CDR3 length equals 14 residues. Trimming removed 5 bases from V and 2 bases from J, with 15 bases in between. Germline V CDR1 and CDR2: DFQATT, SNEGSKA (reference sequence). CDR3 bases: TGCAGTGCTCAGCGACAGGAAAGGCAAGAGACCCAGTACTTC. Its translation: CSAQRQERQETQYF.

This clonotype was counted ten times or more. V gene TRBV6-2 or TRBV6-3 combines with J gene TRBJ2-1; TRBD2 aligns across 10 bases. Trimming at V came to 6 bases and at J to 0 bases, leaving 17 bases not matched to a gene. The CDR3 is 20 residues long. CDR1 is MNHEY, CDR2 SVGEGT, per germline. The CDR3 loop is CASSPRWGLAPLSSYNEQFF. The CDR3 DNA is TGTGCCAGCAGCCCGCGGTGGGGACTAGCGCCGCTTAGCTCCTACAATGAGCAGTTCTTC.

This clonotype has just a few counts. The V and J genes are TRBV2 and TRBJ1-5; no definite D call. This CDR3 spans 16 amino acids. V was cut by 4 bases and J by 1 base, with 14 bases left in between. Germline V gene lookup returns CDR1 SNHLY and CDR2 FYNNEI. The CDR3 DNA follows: TGTGCCAGCAGTGGAGAGAGAAGTACAAGCAATCAGCCCCAGCATTTT. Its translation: CASSGERSTSNQPQHF.

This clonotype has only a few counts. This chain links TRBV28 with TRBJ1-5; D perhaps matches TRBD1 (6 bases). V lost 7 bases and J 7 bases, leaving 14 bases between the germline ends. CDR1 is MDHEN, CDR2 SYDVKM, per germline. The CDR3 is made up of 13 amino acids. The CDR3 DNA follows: TGTGCCAGCAAAAGGGGGGTGGAACAGCCCCAGCATTTT. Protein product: CASKRGVEQPQHF.

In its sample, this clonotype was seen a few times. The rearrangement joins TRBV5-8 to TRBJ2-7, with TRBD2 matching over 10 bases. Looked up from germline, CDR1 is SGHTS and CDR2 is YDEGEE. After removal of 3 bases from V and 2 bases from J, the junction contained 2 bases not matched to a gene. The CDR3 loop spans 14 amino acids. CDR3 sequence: CASSSLAGAYEQYF. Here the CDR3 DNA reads TGTGCCAGCAGCTCTCTAGCGGGAGCCTACGAGCAGTACTTC. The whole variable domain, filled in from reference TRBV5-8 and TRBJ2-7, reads EAGVTQSPTHLIKTRGQQATLRCSPISGHTSVYWYQQALGLGLQFLLWYDEGEERNRGNFPPRFSGRQFPNYSSELNVNALELEDSALYLCASSSLAGAYEQYFGPGTRLTVT.

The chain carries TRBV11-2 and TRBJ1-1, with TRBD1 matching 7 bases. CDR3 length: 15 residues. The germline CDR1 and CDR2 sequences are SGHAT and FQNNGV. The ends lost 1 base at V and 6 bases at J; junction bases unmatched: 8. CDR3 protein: CASSLGTGANAEAFF. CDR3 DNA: TGTGCCAGCAGCTTAGGGACAGGAGCTAACGCTGAAGCTTTCTTT.

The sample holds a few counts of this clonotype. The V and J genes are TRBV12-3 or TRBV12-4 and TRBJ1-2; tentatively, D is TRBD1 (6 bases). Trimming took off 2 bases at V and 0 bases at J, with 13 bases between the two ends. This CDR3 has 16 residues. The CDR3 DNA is TGTGCCAGCAGTTTAAGTAACAGGGCGACTAACTATGGCTACACCTTC. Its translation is CASSLSNRATNYGYTF.

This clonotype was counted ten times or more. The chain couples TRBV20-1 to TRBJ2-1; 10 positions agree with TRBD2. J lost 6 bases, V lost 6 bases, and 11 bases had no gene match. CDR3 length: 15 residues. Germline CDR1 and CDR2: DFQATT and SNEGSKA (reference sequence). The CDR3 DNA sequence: TGCAGTGCCATACAACTAGCGGGAATTCTCAATGAGCAGTTCTTC. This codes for CSAIQLAGILNEQFF.

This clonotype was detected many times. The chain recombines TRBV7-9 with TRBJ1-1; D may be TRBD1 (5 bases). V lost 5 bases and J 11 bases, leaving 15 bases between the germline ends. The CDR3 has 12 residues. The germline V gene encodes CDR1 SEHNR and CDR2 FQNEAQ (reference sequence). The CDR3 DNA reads TGTGCCAGCAGCCAAAGCGAAGGGGAGGCTTTCTTT. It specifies CASSQSEGEAFF.

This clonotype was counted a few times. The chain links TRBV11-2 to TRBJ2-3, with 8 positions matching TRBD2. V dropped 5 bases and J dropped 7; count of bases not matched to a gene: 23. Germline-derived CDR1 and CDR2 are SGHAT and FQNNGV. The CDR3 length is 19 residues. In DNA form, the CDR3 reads TGTGCCAGCAGCCTTCCCGGGACTAGGACTCGAGGGGACCTTTATACGCAGTATTTT. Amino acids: CASSLPGTRTRGDLYTQYF.

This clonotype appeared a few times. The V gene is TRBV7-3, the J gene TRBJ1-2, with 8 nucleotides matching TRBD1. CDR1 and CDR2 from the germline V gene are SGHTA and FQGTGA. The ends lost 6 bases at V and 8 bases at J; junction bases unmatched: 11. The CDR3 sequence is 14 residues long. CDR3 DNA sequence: TGTGCCAGCAGTTCTGGGAGCGGGACAGGCGGCTACACCTTC. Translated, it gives CASSSGSGTGGYTF.

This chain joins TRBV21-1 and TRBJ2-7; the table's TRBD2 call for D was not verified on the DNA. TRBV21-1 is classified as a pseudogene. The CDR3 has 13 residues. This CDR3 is CASRSGGNYEQYF. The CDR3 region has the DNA TGTGCCAGCAGATCCGGAGGAAACTACGAGCAGTACTTC.

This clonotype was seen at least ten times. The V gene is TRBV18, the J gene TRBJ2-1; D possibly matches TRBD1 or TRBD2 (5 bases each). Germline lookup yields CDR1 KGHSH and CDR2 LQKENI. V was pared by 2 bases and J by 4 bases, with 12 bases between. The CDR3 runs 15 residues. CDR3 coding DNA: TGTGCCAGCTCACCAAGGGACCAACAATACAATGAGCAGTTCTTC. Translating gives CASSPRDQQYNEQFF.

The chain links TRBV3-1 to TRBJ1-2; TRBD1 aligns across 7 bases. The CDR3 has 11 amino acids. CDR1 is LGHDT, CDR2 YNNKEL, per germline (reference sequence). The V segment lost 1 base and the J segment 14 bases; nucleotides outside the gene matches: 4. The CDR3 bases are TGTGCCAGCAGCCAAGCGACAGGGCCGACCTTC. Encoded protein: CASSQATGPTF. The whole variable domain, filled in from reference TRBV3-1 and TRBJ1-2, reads DTAVSQTPKYLVTQMGNDKSIKCEQNLGHDTMYWYKQDSKKFLKIMFSYNNKELIINETVPNRFSPKSPDKAHLNLHINSLELGDSAVYFCASSQATGPTFGSGTRLTVV.

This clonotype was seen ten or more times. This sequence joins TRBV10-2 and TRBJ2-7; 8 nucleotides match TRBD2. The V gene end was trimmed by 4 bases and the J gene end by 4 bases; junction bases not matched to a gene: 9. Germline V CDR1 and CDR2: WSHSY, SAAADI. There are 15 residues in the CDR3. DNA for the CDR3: TGCGCCAGCAGTGCAGCGGGAGCCTTGGGTTACGAGCAGTACTTC. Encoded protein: CASSAAGALGYEQYF.

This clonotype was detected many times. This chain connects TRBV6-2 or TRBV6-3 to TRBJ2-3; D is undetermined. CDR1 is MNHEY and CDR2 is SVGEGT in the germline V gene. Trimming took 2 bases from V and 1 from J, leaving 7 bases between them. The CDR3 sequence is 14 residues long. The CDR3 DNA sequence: TGTGCCAGCAGTTACGTCTACGGCACAGATACGCAGTATTTT. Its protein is CASSYVYGTDTQYF.